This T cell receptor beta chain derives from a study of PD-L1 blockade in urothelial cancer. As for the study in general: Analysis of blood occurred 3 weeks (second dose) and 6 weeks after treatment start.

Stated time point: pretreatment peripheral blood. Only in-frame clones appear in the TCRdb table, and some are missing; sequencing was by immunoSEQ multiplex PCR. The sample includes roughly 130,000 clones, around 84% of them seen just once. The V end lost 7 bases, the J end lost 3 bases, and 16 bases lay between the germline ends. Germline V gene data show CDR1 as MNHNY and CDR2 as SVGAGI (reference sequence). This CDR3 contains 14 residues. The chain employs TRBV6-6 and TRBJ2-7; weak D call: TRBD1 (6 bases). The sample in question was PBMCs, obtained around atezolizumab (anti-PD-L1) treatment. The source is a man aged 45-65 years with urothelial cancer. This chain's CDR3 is CASTEGTSVYEQYF. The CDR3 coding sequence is TGTGCCAGCACCGAGGGGACATCAGTCTACGAGCAGTACTTC.